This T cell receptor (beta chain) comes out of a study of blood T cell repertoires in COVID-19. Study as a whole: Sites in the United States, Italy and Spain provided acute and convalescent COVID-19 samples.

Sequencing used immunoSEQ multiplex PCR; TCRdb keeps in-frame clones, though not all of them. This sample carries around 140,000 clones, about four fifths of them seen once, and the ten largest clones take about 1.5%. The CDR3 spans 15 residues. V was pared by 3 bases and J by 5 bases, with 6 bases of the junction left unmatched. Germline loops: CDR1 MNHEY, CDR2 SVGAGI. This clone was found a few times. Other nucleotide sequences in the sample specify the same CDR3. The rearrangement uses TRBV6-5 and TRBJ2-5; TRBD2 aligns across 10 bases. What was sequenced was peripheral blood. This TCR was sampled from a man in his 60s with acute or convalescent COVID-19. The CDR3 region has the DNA TGTGCCAGCAGTTATGGAGCGGGGGGGCCGGAGACCCAGTACTTC. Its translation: CASSYGAGGPETQYF.